The 5 T cell receptor beta chains reported below all come from one sample, sequenced in a study. From the RT-PCR reads, TCRdb called clonotypes with MiXCR, one entry per CDR3 protein. Of about 700,000 distinct CDR3 sequences listed, approximately 15% are singletons. Sample: memory CD4+ T cells from blood. These receptors were obtained from a female donor in good health, serving as a healthy control.

This clonotype was picked up many times. V gene TRBV7-9 combines with J gene TRBJ2-7; D is possibly TRBD1 (6 bases). V shed 2 bases and J shed 0 bases, with 8 bases lying between them. Germline values: CDR1 SEHNR, CDR2 FQNEAQ (reference sequence). The CDR3 has 14 residues. In nucleotides, the CDR3 is TGTGCCAGCAGCTTAAGGACAGCCTCCTACGAGCAGTACTTC. Amino acid sequence: CASSLRTASYEQYF.

This clonotype was observed a handful of times. The V call is TRBV5-1, the J call TRBJ1-6; 9 bases line up with TRBD1. The CDR3 consists of 14 residues. Germline CDR1 SGHRS, CDR2 YFSETQ. Trimming took 4 bases from V and 10 from J; bases not matched to a gene: 6. The CDR3 loop reads CASSRDRERSPLHF. DNA for the CDR3: TGCGCCAGCAGCCGGGACAGGGAGAGGTCACCCCTCCACTTT.

Worth noting for this clonotype: The junction differs from germline at one of its ends, possibly a read error. The V gene is TRBV4-3, the J gene TRBJ1-6, with 9 bases lining up with TRBD1. Germline V gene data show CDR1 as LGHNA and CDR2 as YSLEER. This CDR3 has 16 residues. The CDR3 DNA reads TGCGCCAGCAGCCAAGATCCGACAGGGGGTAATTCACCCCCCCACTTT. Its protein product is CASSQDPTGGNSPPHF.

This clonotype has just a few counts. J is TRBJ1-4 and V is TRBV6-6; 9 bases match TRBD1. V lost 6 bases, J lost 7 bases, and 6 bases stayed unmatched. Looked up from germline, CDR1 is MNHNY and CDR2 is SVGAGI (reference sequence). This CDR3 is built from 14 residues. The CDR3: CASRLGQGTEKLFF. The CDR3 region has the DNA TGTGCCAGCAGATTAGGACAGGGGACTGAAAAACTGTTTTTT.

In this sample, this clonotype turned up a few times. The gene calls are TRBV28 and TRBJ2-1; 14 bases fit TRBD2. The CDR3 has 16 residues. CDR1 and CDR2 from the germline V gene are MDHEN and SYDVKM. V gave up 6 bases and J gave up 6 bases; unmatched junction bases: 7. In nucleotides, the CDR3 is TGTGCCAGCAGACCCCGCGGACTAGCGGGAGGCAATGAGCAGTTCTTC. Translating it yields CASRPRGLAGGNEQFF.